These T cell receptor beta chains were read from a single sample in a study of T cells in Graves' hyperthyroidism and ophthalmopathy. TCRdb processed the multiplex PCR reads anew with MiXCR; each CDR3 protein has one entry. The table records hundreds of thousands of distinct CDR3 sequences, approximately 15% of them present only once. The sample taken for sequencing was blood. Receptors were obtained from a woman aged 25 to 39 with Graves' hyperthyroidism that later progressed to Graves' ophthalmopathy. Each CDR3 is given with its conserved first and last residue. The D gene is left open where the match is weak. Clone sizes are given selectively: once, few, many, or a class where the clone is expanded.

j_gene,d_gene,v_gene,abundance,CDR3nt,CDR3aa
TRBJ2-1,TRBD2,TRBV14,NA,TGTGCCAGCAGACCGACTAGCGGGATTTACAATGAGCAGTTCTTC,CASRPTSGIYNEQFF
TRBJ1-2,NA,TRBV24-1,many,TGTGCCACCAGTGATACTGACTATGGCTACACCTTC,CATSDTDYGYTF
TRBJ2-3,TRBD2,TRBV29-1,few,TGCAGCGTTGCCGGGACTATACTAGATACGCAGTATTTT,CSVAGTILDTQYF
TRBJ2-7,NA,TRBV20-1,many,TGCAGTGCCCAGGTGCGCGTCAGGGATCTGGGGCCGTACGAGCAGTACTTC,CSAQVRVRDLGPYEQYF
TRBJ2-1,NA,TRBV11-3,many,TGTGCCAGCAGCTTAGTTTTCGGGCCGGGGCCTCACAATGAGCAGTTCTTC,CASSLVFGPGPHNEQFF
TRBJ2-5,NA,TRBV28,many,NA,CASSSSGVAETQYF
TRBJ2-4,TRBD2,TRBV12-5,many,TGTGCTAGTGGCTTAGGTGGGGAGGGCATTCAGTACTTC,CASGLGGEGIQYF
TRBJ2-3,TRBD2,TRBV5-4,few,TGTGCCAGCAGTGGAGGGCTAGCGGGCCTCACAGATACGCAGTATTTT,CASSGGLAGLTDTQYF
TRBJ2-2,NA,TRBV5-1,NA,TGCGCCAGCAGCTTTTGGGAGCGGAGCCTGAACACCGGGGAGCTGTTTTTT,CASSFWERSLNTGELFF
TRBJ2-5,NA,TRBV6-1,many,TGTGCCAGCAGTGACGGTCAGGGGAACCAAGAGACCCAGTACTTC,CASSDGQGNQETQYF
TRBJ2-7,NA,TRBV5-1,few,TGCGCCAGCAGCCCGACAATTTCCTACGAGCAGCACTTC,CASSPTISYEQHF
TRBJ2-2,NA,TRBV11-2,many,TGTGCCAGCAGCTTGGTTGGCATGGCGGGAACCGGGGAGCTGTTTTTT,CASSLVGMAGTGELFF
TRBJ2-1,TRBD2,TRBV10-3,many,TGTGCCATCAGAGCGGGAGGATCCTACAATGAGCAGTTCTTC,CAIRAGGSYNEQFF
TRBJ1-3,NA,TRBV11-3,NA,TGTGCCAGCAAAAAGACGGGGCTCGGCGGAAACACCATATATTTT,CASKKTGLGGNTIYF
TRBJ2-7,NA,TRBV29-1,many,TGCAGCGTTGAAGCGGGGGTCGAGCAGTACTTC,CSVEAGVEQYF
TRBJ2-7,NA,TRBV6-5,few,TGTGCCAGCAGTTACTCGCCAAACGGGGGTTTCTCTTACGAGCAGTACTTC,CASSYSPNGGFSYEQYF
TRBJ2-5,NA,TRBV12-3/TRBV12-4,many,TGTGCCAGCAGTTTATTGTCGCACAGGGACGCGACCCAGTACTTC,CASSLLSHRDATQYF
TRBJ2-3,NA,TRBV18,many,TGTGCCAGCTCACGGCTAGACAGCTACAGCACAGATACGCAGTATTTT,CASSRLDSYSTDTQYF
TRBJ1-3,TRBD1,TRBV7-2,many,TGTGCCAGCAGCTTAGTGACAGGGGGGAACACCATATATTTT,CASSLVTGGNTIYF
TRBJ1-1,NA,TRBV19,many,TGTGCCAGTAGAACGGCTCACAAAGGGGCTGAAGCTTTCTTT,CASRTAHKGAEAFF
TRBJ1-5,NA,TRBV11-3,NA,TGTGCCAGCAGCTTGCGGCCCCTCGCCCAGCCCCAGCATTTT,CASSLRPLAQPQHF
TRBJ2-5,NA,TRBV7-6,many,TGTGCCAGCAGCTTAGGGCTGGGACTCGATGGTGAGACCCAGTACTTC,CASSLGLGLDGETQYF
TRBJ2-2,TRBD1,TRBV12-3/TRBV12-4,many,TGTGCCAGCAGTGCCGCTCAGGGGGAAACCGGGGAGCTGTTTTTT,CASSAAQGETGELFF
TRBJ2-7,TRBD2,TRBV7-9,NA,TGTATCTCTCCTAGCGGGGATGCCGAGCAGTACTTC,CISPSGDAEQYF
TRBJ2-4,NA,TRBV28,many,TGTGCCAGCAGCCCAGGGGTGAGGTGGGGGGTAGCCAAAAACATTCAGTACTTC,CASSPGVRWGVAKNIQYF
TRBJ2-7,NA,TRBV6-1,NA,TGTGCCAGCAGTCCCTGGGCCAGTACCTTCGAGCAGTACTTC,CASSPWASTFEQYF
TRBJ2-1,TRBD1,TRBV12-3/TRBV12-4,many,TGTGCCAGCAGTCCACAGGGGGCCTATGAGCAGTTCTTC,CASSPQGAYEQFF
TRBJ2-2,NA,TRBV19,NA,TGTGCCACCGAAAAGTCAGGGACCGGGGAGCTGTTTTTT,CATEKSGTGELFF